This T cell receptor beta chain was recovered during a study of human T cells and chemical hapten exposure. Study details: Upper-back patches of 0.01% DPC were read at 6 days.

TCRdb re-called the RACE reads through MiXCR, storing one row per CDR3 protein. This table holds fewer than 400,000 distinct CDR3 sequences, under 8% found once. This clonotype turned up a few times. Documented time point: patch test 1, 2 weeks after DPC sensitization. Treatment given: therapeutic diphenylcyclopropenone sensitization with weekly scalp DPC. The authors extracted total RNA from unfractionated whole blood. V lost 2 bases and J 3 bases, leaving 14 bases between the germline ends. There are 16 residues in the CDR3. The germline V gene has CDR1 MGHRA and CDR2 YSYEKL. The sequence was obtained from a woman younger than 30 with alopecia areata. Some clones in this sample may be carry-over from other donors' samples. The sequencing used whole blood, collected in connection with sensitization to the hapten diphenylcyclopropenone (DPC). The chain combines TRBV4-1 with TRBJ1-5; D not resolved. The CDR3 coding sequence is TGCGCCAGCAGCCAATTCGACGCGGGTTCCAATCAGCCCCAGCATTTT. Protein: CASSQFDAGSNQPQHF.